This T cell receptor beta chain was captured in a study of blood T cell repertoires in COVID-19. Study context: Researchers got acute and convalescent COVID-19 samples from the United States, Italy and Spain.

The sample holds one count of this clone. The germline V gene encodes CDR1 SNHLY and CDR2 FYNNEI. The V gene end was trimmed by 7 bases and the J gene end by 7 bases; junction bases not matched to a gene: 2. This CDR3 comprises 14 residues. In the original analysis: Amplifying reference gene primers gave estimates of nucleated cell counts. The data were produced by immunoSEQ multiplex PCR, yet TCRdb's version contains in-frame clones alone and is incomplete. The D gene and trimming were derived from the DNA, and the V and J assignments and clone size from that table. In the table there are about 26,000 clones, approximately 94% of which are singletons.

The material sequenced was peripheral blood. This sequence was found in a human donor with active COVID-19. The donor label of this sample is uncertain. The chain links TRBV2 to TRBJ2-1, with TRBD2 matching 15 bases. In DNA form, the CDR3 reads TGTGCCAGCATCGGGACTAGCGGGAGGAATGAGCAGTTCTTC. It translates to CASIGTSGRNEQFF.